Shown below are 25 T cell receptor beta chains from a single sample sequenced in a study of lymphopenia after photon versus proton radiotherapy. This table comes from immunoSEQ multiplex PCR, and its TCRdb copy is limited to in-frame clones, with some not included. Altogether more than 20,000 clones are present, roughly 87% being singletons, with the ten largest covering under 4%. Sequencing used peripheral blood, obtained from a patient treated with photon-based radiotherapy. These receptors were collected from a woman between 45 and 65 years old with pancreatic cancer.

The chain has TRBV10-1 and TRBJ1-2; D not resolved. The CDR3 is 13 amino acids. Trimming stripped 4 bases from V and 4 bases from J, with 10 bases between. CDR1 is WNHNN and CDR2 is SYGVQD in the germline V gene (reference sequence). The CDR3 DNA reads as TGCGCCAGCAGTGTGGATCCTGGCTATGGCTACACCTTC. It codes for CASSVDPGYGYTF.

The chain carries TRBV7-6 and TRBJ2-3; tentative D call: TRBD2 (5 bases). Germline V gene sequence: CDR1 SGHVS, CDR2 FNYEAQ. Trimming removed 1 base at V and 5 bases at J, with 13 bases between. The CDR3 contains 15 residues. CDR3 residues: CASSLGSRGGDTQYF. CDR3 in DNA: TGTGCCAGCAGCTTAGGGTCCAGAGGAGGAGATACGCAGTATTTT.

CDR3 sequence reads: CASSSGSAMNTEAFF. CDR3 sequence (DNA): TGTGCCAGCTCGTCCGGGTCCGCTATGAACACTGAAGCTTTCTTT. The chain links TRBV18 to TRBJ1-1; D is unclear. Germline V gene data show CDR1 as KGHSH and CDR2 as LQKENI. This CDR3 is 15 amino acids long. Deletions cut 6 bases from V and 0 bases from J, with 14 bases between.

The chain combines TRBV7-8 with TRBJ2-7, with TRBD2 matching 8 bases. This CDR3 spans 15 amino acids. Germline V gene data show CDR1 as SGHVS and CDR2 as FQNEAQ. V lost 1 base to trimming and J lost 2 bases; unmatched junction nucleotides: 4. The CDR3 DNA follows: TGTGCCAGCAGCTTAGGGGATAGCGGGACCTACGAGCAGTACTTC. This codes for CASSLGDSGTYEQYF.

This CDR3 reads CASSLRGGLAKNIQYF. The CDR3 DNA reads TGTGCCAGCAGCCTCAGGGGAGGATTGGCCAAAAACATTCAGTACTTC. V and J are TRBV7-6 and TRBJ2-4, with D perhaps assigned TRBD1 or TRBD2 (6 bases each). The CDR3 covers 16 residues. Germline-derived CDR1 and CDR2 are SGHVS and FNYEAQ. Trimming removed 5 bases from V and 1 base from J, with 15 bases in between.

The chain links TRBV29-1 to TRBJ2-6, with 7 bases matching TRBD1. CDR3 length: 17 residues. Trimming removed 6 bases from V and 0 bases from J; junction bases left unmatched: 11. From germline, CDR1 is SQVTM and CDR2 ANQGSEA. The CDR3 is CSVFDRDRTSGANVLTF. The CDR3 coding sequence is TGCAGCGTCTTCGACCGGGACAGAACCTCTGGGGCCAACGTCCTGACTTTC.

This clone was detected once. The CDR3 spells CASGKGGTAQPQHF. The CDR3 region has the DNA TGTGCCAGCGGTAAAGGGGGGACCGCTCAGCCCCAGCATTTT. The rearrangement uses TRBV5-6 and TRBJ1-5; the D gene is possibly TRBD1 (6 bases). Germline V gene data show CDR1 as SGHDT and CDR2 as YYEEEE. Deletions cut 7 bases from V and 6 bases from J, with 17 bases between. This CDR3 is 14 amino acids long. Variable domain in full (rest from reference TRBV5-6 and TRBJ1-5): DAGVTQSPTHLIKTRGQQVTLRCSPKSGHDTVSWYQQALGQGPQFIFQYYEEEERQRGNFPDRFSGHQFPNYSSELNVNALLLGDSALYLCASGKGGTAQPQHFGDGTRLSIL.

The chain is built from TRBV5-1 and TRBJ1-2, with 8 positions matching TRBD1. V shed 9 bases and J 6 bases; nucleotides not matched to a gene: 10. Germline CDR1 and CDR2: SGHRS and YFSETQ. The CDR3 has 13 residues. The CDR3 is CATRQGQENGYTF. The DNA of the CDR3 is TGCGCCACCAGGCAGGGACAGGAAAATGGCTACACCTTC.

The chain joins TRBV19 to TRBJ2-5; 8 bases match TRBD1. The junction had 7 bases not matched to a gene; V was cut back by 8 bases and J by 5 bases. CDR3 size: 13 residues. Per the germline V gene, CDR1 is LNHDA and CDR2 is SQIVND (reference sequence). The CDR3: CASWAGGSETQYF. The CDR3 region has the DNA TGTGCCAGTTGGGCAGGGGGCTCGGAGACCCAGTACTTC.

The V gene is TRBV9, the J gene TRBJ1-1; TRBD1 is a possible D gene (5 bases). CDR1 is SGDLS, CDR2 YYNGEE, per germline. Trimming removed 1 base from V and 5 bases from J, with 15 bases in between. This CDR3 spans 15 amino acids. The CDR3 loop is CASSVRDGAWTEAFF. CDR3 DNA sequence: TGTGCCAGCAGCGTAAGGGACGGGGCATGGACTGAAGCTTTCTTT.

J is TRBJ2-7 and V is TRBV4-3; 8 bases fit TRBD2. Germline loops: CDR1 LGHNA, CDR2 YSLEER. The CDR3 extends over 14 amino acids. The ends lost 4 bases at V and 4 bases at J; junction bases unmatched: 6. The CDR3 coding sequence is TGCGCCAGCAGCCCAGCGGGAGAGTTTTACGAGCAGTACTTC. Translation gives CASSPAGEFYEQYF.

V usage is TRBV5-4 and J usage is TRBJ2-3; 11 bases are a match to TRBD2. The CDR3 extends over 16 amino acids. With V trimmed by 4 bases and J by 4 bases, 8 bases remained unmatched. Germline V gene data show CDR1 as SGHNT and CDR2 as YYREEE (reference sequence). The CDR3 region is CASSQELAGVADTQYF. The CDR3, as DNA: TGTGCCAGCAGCCAAGAACTAGCGGGAGTGGCAGATACGCAGTATTTT.

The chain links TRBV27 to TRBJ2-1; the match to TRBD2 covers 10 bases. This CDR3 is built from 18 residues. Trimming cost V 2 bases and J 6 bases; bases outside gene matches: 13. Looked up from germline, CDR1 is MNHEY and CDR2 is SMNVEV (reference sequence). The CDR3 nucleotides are TGTGCCAGCAGTTTACGGCTAGCGGGAGTAGAAAGGGCCAATGAGCAGTTCTTC. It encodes CASSLRLAGVERANEQFF.

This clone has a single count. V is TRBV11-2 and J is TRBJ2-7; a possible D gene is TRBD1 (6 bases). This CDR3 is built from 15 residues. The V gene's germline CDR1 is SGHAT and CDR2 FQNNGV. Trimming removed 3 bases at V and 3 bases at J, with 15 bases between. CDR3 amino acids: CASSLSSGHFYEQYF. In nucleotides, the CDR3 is TGTGCCAGCAGCTTGAGTTCGGGACACTTCTACGAGCAGTACTTC.

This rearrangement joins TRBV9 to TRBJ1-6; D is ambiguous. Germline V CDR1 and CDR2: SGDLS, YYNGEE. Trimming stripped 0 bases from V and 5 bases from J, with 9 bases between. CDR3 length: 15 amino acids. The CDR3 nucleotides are TGTGCCAGCAGCGTAGGGGGAGTTAATAATTCACCCCTCCACTTT. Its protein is CASSVGGVNNSPLHF. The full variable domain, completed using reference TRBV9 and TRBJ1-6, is DSGVTQTPKHLITATGQRVTLRCSPRSGDLSVYWYQQSLDQGLQFLIQYYNGEERAKGNILERFSAQQFPDLHSELNLSSLELGDSALYFCASSVGGVNNSPLHFGNGTRLTVT.

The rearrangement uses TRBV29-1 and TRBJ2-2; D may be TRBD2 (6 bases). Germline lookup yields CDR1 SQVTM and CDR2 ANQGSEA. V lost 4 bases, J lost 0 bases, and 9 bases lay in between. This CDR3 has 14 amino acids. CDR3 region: CSVVGGANTGELFF. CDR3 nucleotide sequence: TGCAGCGTTGTTGGAGGGGCGAACACCGGGGAGCTGTTTTTT.

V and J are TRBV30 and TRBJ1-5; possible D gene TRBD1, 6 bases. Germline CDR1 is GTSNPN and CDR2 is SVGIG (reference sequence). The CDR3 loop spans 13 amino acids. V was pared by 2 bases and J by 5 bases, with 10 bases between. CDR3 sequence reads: CAWSNGGDQPQHF. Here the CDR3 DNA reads TGTGCCTGGAGTAATGGGGGCGATCAGCCCCAGCATTTT. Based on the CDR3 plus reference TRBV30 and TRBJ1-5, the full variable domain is SQTIHQWPATLVQPVGSPLSLECTVEGTSNPNLYWYRQAAGRGLQLLFYSVGIGQISSEVPQNLSASRPQDRQFILSSKKLLLSDSGFYLCAWSNGGDQPQHFGDGTRLSIL.

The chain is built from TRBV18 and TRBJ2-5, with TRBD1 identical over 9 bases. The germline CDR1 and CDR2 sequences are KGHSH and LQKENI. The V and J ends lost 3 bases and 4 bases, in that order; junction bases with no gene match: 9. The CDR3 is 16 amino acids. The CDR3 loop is CASSPNVGTGRETQYF. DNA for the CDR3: TGTGCCAGCTCACCCAACGTGGGGACAGGGCGAGAGACCCAGTACTTC.

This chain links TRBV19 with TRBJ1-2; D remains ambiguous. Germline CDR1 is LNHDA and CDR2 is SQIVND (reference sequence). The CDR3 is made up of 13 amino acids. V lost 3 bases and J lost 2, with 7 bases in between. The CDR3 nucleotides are TGTGCCAGTAGTATTAACGGAAACTATGGCTACACCTTC. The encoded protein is CASSINGNYGYTF.

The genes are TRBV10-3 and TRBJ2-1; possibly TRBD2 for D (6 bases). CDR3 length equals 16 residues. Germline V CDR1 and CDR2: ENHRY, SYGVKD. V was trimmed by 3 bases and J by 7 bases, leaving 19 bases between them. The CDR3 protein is CAISEPTRELRNEQFF. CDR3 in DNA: TGTGCCATCAGTGAACCAACCCGGGAGTTGAGGAATGAGCAGTTCTTC.

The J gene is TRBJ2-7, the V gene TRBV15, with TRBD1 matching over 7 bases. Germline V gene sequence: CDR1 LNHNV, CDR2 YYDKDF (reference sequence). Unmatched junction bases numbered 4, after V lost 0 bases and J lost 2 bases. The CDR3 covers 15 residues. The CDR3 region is CATSREGTATYEQYF. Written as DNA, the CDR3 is TGTGCCACCAGCAGAGAGGGGACAGCTACCTACGAGCAGTACTTC.

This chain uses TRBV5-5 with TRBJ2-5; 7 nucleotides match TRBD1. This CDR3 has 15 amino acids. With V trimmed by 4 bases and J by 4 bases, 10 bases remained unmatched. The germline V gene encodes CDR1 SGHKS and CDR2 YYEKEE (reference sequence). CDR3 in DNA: TGTGCCAGCAGCGGTTCCGGCCCAGGGGGAGAGACCCAGTACTTC. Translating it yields CASSGSGPGGETQYF.

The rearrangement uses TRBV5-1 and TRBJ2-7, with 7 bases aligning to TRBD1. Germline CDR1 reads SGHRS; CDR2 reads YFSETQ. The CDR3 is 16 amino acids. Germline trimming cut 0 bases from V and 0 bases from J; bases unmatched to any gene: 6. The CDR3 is CASSLEGWDSSYEQYF. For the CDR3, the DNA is TGCGCCAGCAGCTTGGAGGGGTGGGACAGCTCCTACGAGCAGTACTTC.

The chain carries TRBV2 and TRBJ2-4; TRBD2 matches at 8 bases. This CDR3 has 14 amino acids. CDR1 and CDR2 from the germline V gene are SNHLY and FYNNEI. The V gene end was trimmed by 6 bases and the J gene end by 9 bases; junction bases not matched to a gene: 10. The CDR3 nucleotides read TGTGCCAGCAGCCCTAGGACTAGCCCCACCATTCAGTACTTC. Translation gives CASSPRTSPTIQYF.

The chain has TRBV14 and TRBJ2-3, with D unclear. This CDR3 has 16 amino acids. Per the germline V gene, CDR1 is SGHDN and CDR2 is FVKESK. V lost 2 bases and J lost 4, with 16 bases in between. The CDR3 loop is CASSQRRVGSADTQYF. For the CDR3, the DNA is TGTGCCAGCAGCCAAAGAAGAGTGGGATCCGCAGATACGCAGTATTTT.